Listed below are T cell receptor beta chains from one sample, sequenced in a study of beta chain features in type 1 diabetes. Clones were read by immunoSEQ multiplex PCR, and TCRdb kept only the in-frame ones, dropping some. The sample records fewer than 400,000 clones, approximately 8% being singletons. The sample was central memory CD4+ T cells from blood. The receptors originated from a woman aged 18-35 years in good health. Each CDR3 is given with its conserved first and last residue. A D gene is named only where the DNA matches it firmly. Size values are once, few and many counts, or a class for expanded clones, and some rows have none.

TRBJ2-5 | TRBD1 | few | TRBV15 | CATSRLWDRGETQYF | TGTGCCACCAGCAGACTCTGGGACAGAGGCGAGACCCAGTACTTC
TRBJ2-5 | NA | NA | TRBV9 | CASSSVNRETQYF | TGTGCCAGCAGCTCGGTAAACCGGGAGACCCAGTACTTC
TRBJ2-1 | TRBD2 | many | TRBV7-2 | CASSRAGLGGNEQFF | TGTGCCAGCAGCCGCGCGGGACTAGGCGGCAATGAGCAGTTCTTC
TRBJ1-2 | NA | few | TRBV7-9 | CASSLGGLGGYTF | TGTGCCAGCAGCTTAGGAGGGCTGGGTGGCTACACCTTC
TRBJ1-2 | NA | few | TRBV7-2 | CASSYGGTNYGYTF | TGTGCCAGCAGCTACGGGGGAACTAACTATGGCTACACCTTC
TRBJ2-2 | TRBD2 | few | TRBV15 | CATASGRASGELFF | TGTGCCACCGCTAGCGGGAGGGCGTCCGGGGAGCTGTTTTTT
TRBJ2-1 | NA | NA | TRBV19 | CASSIQVRGEQFF | TGTGCCAGTAGTATACAGGTTCGTGGTGAGCAGTTCTTC
TRBJ1-5 | NA | once | TRBV5-4 | CASSFETGNQPQHF | TGTGCCAGCAGCTTTGAAACGGGCAATCAGCCCCAGCATTTT
TRBJ2-1 | NA | NA | TRBV7-9 | CASSYDRVTDEQFF | TGTGCCAGCAGCTATGATAGGGTTACCGATGAGCAGTTCTTC
TRBJ2-1 | TRBD2 | few | TRBV18 | CASSPTSGRANEQFF | TGTGCCAGCTCACCGACTAGCGGGAGAGCCAATGAGCAGTTCTTC
TRBJ2-2 | TRBD2 | few | TRBV28 | CASSFGSSGSTGELFF | TGTGCCAGCAGTTTTGGTTCTAGCGGGAGTACCGGGGAGCTGTTTTTT
TRBJ2-2 | TRBD2 | few | TRBV19 | CASKGLAGVGSTGELFF | TGTGCCAGTAAAGGACTAGCGGGAGTTGGAAGCACCGGGGAGCTGTTTTTT
TRBJ1-1 | TRBD1 | NA | TRBV7-2 | CASSLRQGSTEAFF | TGTGCCAGCAGCCTAAGACAGGGGAGCACTGAAGCTTTCTTT
TRBJ2-3 | NA | few | TRBV7-8 | CASSGAGGTDTQYF | TGTGCCAGCAGCGGGGCAGGGGGCACAGATACGCAGTATTTT
TRBJ2-5 | TRBD2 | few | TRBV28 | CASSPLRTSGREGETQYF | TGTGCCAGCAGTCCCCTTCGGACTAGCGGGAGGGAGGGAGAGACCCAGTACTTC
TRBJ2-7 | NA | NA | TRBV5-1 | CASSFQVFGTYEQYF | TGCGCCAGCAGCTTTCAAGTGTTCGGAACCTACGAGCAGTACTTC
TRBJ2-3 | NA | NA | TRBV2 | CATQSGAGSIVTDTQYF | TGTGCCACACAGTCCGGGGCAGGGAGTATCGTCACAGATACGCAGTATTTT
TRBJ2-7 | TRBD2 | NA | TRBV5-1 | CASSLVSGSFRGSLRAEQYF | TGCGCCAGCAGCTTGGTTAGCGGGAGTTTTAGGGGGAGCCTACGAGCCGAGCAGTACTTC